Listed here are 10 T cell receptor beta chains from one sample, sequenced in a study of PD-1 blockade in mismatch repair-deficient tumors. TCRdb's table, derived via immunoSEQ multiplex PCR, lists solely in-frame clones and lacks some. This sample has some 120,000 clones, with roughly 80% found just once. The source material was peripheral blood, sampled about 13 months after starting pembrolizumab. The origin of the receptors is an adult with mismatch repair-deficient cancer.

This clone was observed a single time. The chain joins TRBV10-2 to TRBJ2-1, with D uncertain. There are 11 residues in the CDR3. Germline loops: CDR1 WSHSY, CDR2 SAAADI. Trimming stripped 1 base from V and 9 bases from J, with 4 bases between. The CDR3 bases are TGCGCCAGCAGTGAGTTAGGTGAGCAGTTCTTC. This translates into CASSELGEQFF.

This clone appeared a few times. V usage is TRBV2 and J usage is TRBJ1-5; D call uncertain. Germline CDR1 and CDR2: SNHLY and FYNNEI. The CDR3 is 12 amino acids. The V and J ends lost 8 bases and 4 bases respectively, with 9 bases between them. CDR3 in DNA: TGTGCCAGCGGGGAGGGTAATCAGCCCCAGCATTTT. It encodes CASGEGNQPQHF.

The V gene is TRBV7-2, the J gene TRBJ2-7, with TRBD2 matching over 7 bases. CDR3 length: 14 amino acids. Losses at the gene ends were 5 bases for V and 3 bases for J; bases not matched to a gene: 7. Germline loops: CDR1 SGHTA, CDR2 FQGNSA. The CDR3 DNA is TGTGCCAGCAGCGAAACGGGCGGGAGCTACGAGCAGTACTTC. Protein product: CASSETGGSYEQYF.

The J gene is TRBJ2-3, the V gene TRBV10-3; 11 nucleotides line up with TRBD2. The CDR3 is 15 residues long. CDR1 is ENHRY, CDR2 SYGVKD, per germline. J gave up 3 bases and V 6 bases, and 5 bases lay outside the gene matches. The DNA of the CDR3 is TGTGCCATCAGGGCGGGACTAGCGGTGACAGATACGCAGTATTTT. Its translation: CAIRAGLAVTDTQYF.

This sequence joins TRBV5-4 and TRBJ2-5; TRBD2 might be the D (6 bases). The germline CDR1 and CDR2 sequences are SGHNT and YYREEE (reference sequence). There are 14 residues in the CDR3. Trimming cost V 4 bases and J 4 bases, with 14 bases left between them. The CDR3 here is CASSAPEGGETQYF. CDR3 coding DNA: TGTGCCAGCAGCGCCCCGGAGGGAGGAGAGACCCAGTACTTC.

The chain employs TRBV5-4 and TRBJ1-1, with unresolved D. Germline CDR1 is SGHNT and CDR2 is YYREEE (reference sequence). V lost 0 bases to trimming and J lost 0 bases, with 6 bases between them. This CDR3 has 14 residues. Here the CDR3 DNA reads TGTGCCAGCAGCTTGGAACTCATGAACACTGAAGCTTTCTTT. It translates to CASSLELMNTEAFF.

CDR3 sequence (DNA): TGCGCCAGCAGCACAGGGACAGCTAACTATGGCTACACCTTC. Its protein is CASSTGTANYGYTF. V is TRBV5-1 and J is TRBJ1-2; 7 nucleotides line up with TRBD1. The CDR3 is 14 residues long. Germline assignment: CDR1 SGHRS and CDR2 YFSETQ. Germline trimming cut 4 bases from V and 0 bases from J; bases unmatched to any gene: 3.

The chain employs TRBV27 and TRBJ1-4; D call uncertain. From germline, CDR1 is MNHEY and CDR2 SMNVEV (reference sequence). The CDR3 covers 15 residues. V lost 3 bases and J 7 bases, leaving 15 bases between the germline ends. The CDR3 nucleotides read TGTGCCAGCAGTTTGCGGGGAGGTAGAGGTGAAAAACTGTTTTTT. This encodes CASSLRGGRGEKLFF.

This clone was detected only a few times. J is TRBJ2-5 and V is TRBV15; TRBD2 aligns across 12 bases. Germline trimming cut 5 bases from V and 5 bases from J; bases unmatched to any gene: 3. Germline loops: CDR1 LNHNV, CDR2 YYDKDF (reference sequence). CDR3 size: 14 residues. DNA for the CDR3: TGTGCCACCAGCGTCACTAGCGGGAGGGAGACCCAGTACTTC. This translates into CATSVTSGRETQYF.

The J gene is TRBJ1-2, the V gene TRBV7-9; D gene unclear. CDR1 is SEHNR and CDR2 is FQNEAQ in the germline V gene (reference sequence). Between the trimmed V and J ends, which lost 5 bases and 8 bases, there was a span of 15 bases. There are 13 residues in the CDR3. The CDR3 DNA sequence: TGTGCCAGCAGCCTCCCAAGTTCTTTGGGCTACACCTTC. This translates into CASSLPSSLGYTF.